This record looks at one TCR beta chain sequence and its context. Antigen: not known. These data are taken from a study of CD8+ T cells in alopecia areata. Study conclusions and caveats: The study found tofacitinib significantly decreased scalp clonality and expanded CD8+ clones among the top 100.

Once RNA had been extracted, it was reverse transcribed into cDNA to act as the sequencing template. Assay used: immunoSEQ multiplex PCR; TCRdb lists only in-frame clones, some missing. Among around 190,000 clones listed, 50% to 70% were seen once. The germline CDR1 and CDR2 sequences are SGHRS and YFSETQ. The CDR3 is made up of 15 amino acids. V lost 0 bases, J lost 2 bases, and 4 bases stayed unmatched. The treatment here: oral pan-JAK inhibitor, 5-10 mg twice daily. The clonotype comes from a human donor with alopecia areata. The sample was CD4+ T cells sorted from blood, taken around week 47, from a patient treated with tofacitinib. The rearrangement links TRBV5-1 to TRBJ2-5; TRBD1 matches 7 bases. The CDR3 bases are TGCGCCAGCAGCTTGGCCTCAGGGGGTCAAGAGACCCAGTACTTC. Amino acids: CASSLASGGQETQYF.